The clone carrying this T cell receptor beta chain was seen a few times. This sample was included in a study of patients and donors after allogeneic stem cell transplantation. TCRdb itself ran the RT-PCR reads through MiXCR, one entry per CDR3 protein. The data contain about a million distinct CDR3 sequences, 15% to 20% of them singletons. CDR1 and CDR2 from the germline V gene are SGHDN and FVKESK. This CDR3 is 14 amino acids long. The germline V and J ends were trimmed by 2 bases and 4 bases, with 11 bases remaining between them. The sample consisted of blood, either unsorted or a sorted T cell fraction (not recorded which). The gene calls are TRBV14 and TRBJ1-1; no firm D call. This receptor was taken from a human donor who was either an allogeneic HSCT recipient or a stem cell or donor lymphocyte infusion donor (not recorded which). It is not recorded whose cells these are; they may come from a transplant donor. The CDR3 region is CASSQPGVGTEAFF. CDR3 bases: TGTGCCAGCAGCCAACCCGGCGTCGGCACTGAAGCTTTCTTT. Together with reference TRBV14 and TRBJ1-1, the CDR3 gives the full variable domain: EAGVTQFPSHSVIEKGQTVTLRCDPISGHDNLYWYRRVMGKEIKFLLHFVKESKQDESGMPNNRFLAERTGGTYSTLKVQPAELEDSGVYFCASSQPGVGTEAFFGQGTRLTVV.